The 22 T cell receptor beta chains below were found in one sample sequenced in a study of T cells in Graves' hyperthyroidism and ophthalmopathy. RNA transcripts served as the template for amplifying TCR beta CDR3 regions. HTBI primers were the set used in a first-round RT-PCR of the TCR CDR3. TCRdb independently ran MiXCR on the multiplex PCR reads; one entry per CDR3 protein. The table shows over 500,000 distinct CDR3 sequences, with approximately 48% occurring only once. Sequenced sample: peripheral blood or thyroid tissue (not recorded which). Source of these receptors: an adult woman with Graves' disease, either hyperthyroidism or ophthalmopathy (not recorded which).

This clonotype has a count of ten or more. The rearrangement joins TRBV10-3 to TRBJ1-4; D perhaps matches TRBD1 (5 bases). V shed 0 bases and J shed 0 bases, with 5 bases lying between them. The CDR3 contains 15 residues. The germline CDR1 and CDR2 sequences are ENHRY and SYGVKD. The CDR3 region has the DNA TGTGCCATCAGTGAGTCAGGGGCAACTAATGAAAAACTGTTTTTT. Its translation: CAISESGATNEKLFF.

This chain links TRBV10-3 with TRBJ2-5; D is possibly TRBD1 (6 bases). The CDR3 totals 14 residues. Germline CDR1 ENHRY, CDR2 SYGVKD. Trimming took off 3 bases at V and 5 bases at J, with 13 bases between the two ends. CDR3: CAISDQGSGETQYF. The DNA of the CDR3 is TGTGCCATCAGTGATCAGGGGTCCGGGGAGACCCAGTACTTC.

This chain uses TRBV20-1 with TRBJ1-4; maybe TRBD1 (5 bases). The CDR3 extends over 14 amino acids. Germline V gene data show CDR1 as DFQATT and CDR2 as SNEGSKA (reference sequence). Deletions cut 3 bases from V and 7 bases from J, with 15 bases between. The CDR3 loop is CSASGGGEGEKLFF. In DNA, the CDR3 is TGCAGTGCTAGCGGCGGGGGAGAAGGTGAAAAACTGTTTTTT.

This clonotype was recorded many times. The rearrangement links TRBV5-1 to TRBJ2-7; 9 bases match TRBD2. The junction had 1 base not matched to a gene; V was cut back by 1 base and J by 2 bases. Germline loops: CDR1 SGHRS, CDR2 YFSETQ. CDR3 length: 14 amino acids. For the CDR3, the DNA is TGCGCCAGCAGCTTGCCTAGCGGGACCTACGAGCAGTACTTC. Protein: CASSLPSGTYEQYF.

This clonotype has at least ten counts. The CDR3 loop reads CASSPQAPNTEAFF. The DNA for the CDR3 is TGTGCCAGTAGTCCTCAGGCCCCGAACACTGAAGCTTTCTTT. J is TRBJ1-1 and V is TRBV19; no clear D gene. Trimming left V 5 bases short and J 1 base short, with 11 bases between. From germline, CDR1 is LNHDA and CDR2 SQIVND (reference sequence). The CDR3 contains 14 residues.

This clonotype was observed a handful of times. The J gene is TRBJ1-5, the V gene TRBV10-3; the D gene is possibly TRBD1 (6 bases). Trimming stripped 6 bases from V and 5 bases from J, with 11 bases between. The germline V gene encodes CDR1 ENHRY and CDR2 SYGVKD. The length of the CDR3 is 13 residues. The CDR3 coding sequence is TGTGCCATCAGGCGACAGGTCGATCAGCCCCAGCATTTT. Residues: CAIRRQVDQPQHF.

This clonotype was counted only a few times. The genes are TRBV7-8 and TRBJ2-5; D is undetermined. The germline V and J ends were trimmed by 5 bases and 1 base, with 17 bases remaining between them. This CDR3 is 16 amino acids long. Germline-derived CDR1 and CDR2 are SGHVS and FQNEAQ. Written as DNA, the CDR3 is TGTGCCAGCAGCCCCCAAGGGCTAGTGCGCCAAGAGACCCAGTACTTC. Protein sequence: CASSPQGLVRQETQYF.

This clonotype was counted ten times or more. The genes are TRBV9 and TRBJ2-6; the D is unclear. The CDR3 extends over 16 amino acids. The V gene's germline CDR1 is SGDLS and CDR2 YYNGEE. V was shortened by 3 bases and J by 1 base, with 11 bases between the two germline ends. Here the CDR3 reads CASSEGEHSGANVLTF. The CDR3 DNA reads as TGTGCCAGCAGCGAGGGTGAACATTCTGGGGCCAACGTCCTGACTTTC.

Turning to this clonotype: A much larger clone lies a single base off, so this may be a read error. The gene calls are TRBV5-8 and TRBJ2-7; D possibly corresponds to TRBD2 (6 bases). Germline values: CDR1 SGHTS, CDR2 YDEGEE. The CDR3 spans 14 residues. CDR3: CASSRGTTLLELYF. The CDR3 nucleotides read TGTGCCAGCAGCCGGGGGACCACGCTGTTGGAGCTGTACTTC.

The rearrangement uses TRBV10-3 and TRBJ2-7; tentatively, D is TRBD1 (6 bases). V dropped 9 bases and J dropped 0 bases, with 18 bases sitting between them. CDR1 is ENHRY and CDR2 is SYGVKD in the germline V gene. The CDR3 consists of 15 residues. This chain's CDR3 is CAISRLQGLSYEQYF. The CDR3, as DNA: TGTGCCATAAGCCGGTTACAGGGCCTCTCCTACGAGCAGTACTTC.

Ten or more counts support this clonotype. The CDR3 sequence is CASSEDSTGRPEAFF. CDR3 bases: TGTGCCAGCAGTGAAGACTCGACAGGGAGGCCTGAAGCTTTCTTT. The chain has TRBV6-1 and TRBJ1-1, with 7 bases that match TRBD1. This CDR3 contains 15 residues. The V and J ends lost 1 base and 6 bases, in that order; junction bases with no gene match: 8. CDR1 MNHNS and CDR2 SASEGT come from the germline V gene.

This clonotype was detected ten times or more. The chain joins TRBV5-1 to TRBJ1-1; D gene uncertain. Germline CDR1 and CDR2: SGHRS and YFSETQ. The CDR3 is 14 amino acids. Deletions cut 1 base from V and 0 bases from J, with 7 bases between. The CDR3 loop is CASSLYQLNTEAFF. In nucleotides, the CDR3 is TGCGCCAGCAGCTTGTATCAATTGAACACTGAAGCTTTCTTT.

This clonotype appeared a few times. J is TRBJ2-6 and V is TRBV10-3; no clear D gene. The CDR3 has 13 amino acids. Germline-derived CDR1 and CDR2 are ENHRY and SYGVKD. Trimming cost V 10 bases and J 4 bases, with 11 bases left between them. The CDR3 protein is CATVSQGANVLTF. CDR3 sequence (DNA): TGTGCCACCGTGTCTCAGGGGGCCAACGTCCTGACTTTC.

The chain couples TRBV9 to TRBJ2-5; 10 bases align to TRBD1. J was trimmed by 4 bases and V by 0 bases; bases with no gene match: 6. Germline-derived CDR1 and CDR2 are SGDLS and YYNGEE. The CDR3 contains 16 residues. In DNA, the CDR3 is TGTGCCAGCAGCGTAGCCGGGACAGGGGCGGCAGAGACCCAGTACTTC. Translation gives CASSVAGTGAAETQYF.

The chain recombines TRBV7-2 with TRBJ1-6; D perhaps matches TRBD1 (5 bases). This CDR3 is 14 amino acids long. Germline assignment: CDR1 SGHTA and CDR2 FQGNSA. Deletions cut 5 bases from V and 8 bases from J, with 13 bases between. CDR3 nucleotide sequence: TGTGCCAGCAGCCCGCCCGGGACGGATTCACCCCTCCACTTT. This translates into CASSPPGTDSPLHF.

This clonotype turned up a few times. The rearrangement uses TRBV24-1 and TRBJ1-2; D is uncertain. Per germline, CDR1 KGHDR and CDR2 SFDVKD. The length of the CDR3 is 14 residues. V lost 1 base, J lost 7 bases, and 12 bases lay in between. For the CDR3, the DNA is TGTGCCACCAGTGATTTTAGCCAGTCAACTGGCTACACCTTC. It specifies CATSDFSQSTGYTF.

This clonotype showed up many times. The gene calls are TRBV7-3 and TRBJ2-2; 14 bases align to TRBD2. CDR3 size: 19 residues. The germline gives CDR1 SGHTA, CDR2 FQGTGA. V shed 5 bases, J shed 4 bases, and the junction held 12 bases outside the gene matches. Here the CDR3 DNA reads TGTGCCAGCAGCGTGCGGCCGGGACTAGCGGGAGTGGGCACCGGGGAGCTGTTTTTT. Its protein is CASSVRPGLAGVGTGELFF.

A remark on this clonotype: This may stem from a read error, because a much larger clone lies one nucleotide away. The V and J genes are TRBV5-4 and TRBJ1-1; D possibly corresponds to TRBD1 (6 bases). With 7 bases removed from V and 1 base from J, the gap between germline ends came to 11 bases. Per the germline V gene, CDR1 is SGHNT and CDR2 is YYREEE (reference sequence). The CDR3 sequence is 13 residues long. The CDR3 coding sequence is TGTGCCAGCGGCAGGGGTTGGAACACTGAAGCTTTCTTT. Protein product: CASGRGWNTEAFF.

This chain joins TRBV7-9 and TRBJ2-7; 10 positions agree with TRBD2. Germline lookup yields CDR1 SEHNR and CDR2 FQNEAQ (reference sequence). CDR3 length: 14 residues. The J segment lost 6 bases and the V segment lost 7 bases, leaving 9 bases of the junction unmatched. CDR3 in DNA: TGTGCCAGCAATTTATCCGGACTAGCGGTCGAGCAGTACTTC. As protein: CASNLSGLAVEQYF.

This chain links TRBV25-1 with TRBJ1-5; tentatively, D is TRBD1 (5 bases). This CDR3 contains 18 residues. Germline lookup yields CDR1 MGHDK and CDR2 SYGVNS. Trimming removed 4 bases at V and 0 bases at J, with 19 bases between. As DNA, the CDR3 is TGTGCCAGCAGTGCCTCGCCAATCGGGGGGAGTAGCAATCAGCCCCAGCATTTT. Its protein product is CASSASPIGGSSNQPQHF.

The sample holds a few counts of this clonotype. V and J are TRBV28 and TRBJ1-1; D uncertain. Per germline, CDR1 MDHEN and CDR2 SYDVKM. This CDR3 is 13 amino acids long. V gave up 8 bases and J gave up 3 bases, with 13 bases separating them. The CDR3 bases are TGTGCCAGCGCCACCCCGGCGGACACTGAAGCTTTCTTT. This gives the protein CASATPADTEAFF.

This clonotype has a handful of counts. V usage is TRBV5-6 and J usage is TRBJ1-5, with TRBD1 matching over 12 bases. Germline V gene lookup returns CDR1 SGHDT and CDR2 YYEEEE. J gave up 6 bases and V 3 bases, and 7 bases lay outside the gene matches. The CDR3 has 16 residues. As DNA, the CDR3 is TGTGCCAGCAGCTCCCGGGACAGGGGGCCGGGTCAGCCCCAGCATTTT. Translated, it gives CASSSRDRGPGQPQHF.